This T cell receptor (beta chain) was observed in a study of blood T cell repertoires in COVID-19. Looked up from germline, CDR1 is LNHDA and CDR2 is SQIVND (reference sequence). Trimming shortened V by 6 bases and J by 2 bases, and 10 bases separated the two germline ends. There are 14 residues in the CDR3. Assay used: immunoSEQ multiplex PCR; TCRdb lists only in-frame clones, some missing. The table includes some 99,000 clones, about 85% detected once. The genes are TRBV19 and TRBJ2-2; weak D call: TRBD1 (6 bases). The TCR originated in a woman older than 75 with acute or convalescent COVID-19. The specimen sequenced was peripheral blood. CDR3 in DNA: TGTGCCAGTAGGTCGACAGGCAACACCGGGGAGCTGTTTTTT. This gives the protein CASRSTGNTGELFF.